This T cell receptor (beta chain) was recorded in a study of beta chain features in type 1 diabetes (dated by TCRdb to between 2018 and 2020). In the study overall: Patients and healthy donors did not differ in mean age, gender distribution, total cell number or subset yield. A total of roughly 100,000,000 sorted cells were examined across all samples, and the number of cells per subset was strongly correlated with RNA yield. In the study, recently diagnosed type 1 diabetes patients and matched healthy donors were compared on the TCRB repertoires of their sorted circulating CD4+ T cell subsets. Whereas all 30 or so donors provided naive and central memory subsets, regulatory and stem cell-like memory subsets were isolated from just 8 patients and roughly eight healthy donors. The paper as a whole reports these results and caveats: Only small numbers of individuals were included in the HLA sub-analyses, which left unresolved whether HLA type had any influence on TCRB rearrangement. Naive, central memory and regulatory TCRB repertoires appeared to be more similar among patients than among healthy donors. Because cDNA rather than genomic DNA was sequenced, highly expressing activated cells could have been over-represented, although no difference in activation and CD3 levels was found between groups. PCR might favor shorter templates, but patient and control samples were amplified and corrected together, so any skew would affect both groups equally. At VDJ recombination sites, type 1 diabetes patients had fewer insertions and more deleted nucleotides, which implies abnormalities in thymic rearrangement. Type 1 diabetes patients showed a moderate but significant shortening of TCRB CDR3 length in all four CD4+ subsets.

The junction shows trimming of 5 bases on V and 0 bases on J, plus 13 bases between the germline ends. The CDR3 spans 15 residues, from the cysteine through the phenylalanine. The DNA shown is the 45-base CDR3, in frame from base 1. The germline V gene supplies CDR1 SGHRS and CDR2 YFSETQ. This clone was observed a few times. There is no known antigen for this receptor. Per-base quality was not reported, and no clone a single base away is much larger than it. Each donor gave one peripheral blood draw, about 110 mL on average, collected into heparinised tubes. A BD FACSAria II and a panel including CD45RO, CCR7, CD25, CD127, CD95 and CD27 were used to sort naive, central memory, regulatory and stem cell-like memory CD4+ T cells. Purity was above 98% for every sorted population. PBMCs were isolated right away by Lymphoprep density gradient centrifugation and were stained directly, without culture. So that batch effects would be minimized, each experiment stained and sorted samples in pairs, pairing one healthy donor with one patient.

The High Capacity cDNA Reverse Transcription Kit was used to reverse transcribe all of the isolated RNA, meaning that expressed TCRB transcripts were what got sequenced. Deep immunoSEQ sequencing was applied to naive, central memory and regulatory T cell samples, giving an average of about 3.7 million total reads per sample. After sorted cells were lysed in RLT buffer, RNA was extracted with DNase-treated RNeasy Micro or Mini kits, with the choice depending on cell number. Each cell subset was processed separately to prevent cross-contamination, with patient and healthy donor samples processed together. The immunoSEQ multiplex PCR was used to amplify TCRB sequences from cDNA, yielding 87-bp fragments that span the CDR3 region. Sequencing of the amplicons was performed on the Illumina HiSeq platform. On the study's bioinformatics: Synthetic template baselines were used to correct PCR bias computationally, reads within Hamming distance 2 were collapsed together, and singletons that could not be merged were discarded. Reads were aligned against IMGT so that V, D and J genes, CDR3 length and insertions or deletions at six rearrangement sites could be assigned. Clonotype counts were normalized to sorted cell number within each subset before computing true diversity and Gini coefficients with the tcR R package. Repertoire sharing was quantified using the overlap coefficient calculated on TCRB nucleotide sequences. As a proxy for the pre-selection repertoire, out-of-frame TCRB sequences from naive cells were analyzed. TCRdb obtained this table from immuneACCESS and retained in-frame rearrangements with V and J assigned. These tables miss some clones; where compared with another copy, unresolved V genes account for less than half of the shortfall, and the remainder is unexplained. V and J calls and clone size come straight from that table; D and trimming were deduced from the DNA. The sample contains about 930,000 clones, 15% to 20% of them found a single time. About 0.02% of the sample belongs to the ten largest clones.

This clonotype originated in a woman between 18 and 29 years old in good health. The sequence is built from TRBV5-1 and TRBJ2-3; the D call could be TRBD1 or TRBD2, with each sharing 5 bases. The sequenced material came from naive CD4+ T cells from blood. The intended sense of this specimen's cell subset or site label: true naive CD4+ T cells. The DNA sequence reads TGCGCCAGCAGGATCTTGGGGGAAAGCACAGATACGCAGTATTTT. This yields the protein CASRILGESTDTQYF.